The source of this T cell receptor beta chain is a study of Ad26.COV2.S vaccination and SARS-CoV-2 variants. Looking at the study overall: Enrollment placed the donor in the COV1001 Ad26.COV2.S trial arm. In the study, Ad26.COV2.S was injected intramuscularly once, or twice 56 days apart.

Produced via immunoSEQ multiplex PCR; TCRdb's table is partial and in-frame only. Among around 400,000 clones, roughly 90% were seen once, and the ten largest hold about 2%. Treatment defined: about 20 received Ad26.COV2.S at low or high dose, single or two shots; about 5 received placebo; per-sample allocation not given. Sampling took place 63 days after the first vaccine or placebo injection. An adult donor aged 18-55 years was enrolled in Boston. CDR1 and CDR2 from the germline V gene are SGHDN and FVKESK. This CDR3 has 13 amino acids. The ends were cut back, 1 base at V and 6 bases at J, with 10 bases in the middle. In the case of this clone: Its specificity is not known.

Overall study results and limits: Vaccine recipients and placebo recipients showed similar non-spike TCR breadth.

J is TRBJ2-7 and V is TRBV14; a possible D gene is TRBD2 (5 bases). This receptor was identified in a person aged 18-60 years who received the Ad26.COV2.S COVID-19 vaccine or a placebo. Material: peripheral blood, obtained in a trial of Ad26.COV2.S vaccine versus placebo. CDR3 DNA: TGTGCCAGCAGCCAAGCCGAGGGAAGCGAGCAGTACTTC. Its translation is CASSQAEGSEQYF. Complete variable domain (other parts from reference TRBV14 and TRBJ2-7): EAGVTQFPSHSVIEKGQTVTLRCDPISGHDNLYWYRRVMGKEIKFLLHFVKESKQDESGMPNNRFLAERTGGTYSTLKVQPAELEDSGVYFCASSQAEGSEQYFGPGTRLTVT.